This T cell receptor beta chain was recorded in a study of T cell repertoires in cytomegalovirus infection. The overall study: Newly reported HLA-C-restricted and thoroughly characterized HLA-B-restricted CMV epitopes were employed.

About this clonotype: Antigen unknown.

TCRdb re-called the reads with MiXCR, one entry per CDR3 protein. The sample holds 50,000 to 60,000 distinct CDR3 sequences, roughly a fifth seen once. This TCR came from a human donor in good health (CMV status not recorded). Some clones in this sample may be carry-over from other donors' samples. This specimen was CD8+ T cells from cultured PBMCs, taken from culture after CMV antigen stimulation.

The CDR3 is CASSQVGVGQGVGSTEAFF. CDR3 nucleotides: TGCGCCAGCAGCCAAGTTGGTGTGGGACAGGGGGTCGGTAGCACTGAAGCTTTCTTT. The chain carries TRBV4-1 and TRBJ1-1; 11 positions agree with TRBD1. V dropped 1 base and J dropped 4; count of bases not matched to a gene: 14. The length of the CDR3 is 19 residues. Germline CDR1 MGHRA, CDR2 YSYEKL.